These T cell receptor beta chains were read from a single sample in a study of blood T cell repertoires in COVID-19. Here immunoSEQ multiplex PCR was the method, and the copy in TCRdb shows in-frame clones only, minus some. The profile covers about 110,000 clones, with 88% appearing a single time and 3.3% taken by the ten largest. The sequenced sample was peripheral blood. The receptors derive from a woman aged 50 to 60 with acute or convalescent COVID-19. CDR3s include the opening cysteine and the closing phenylalanine or tryptophan. Size is omitted from some rows. Given values are once, few, many or a class for expanded clones.

V	J	size	CDR3
TRBV10-3	TRBJ1-1	-	CASRDTEAFF
TRBV7-2	TRBJ2-7	once	CASSFDNSAYEQYF
TRBV28	TRBJ1-3	once	CASISNRGRNGNTIYF
TRBV5-1	TRBJ1-2	-	CASSRDRGMDGYTF
TRBV5-1	TRBJ2-3	-	CASSSFSGGSSTDTQYF
TRBV5-1	TRBJ2-3	once	CASSLEGTSGNTDTQYF
TRBV25-1	TRBJ1-4	-	CASSERHRQIEKLFF
TRBV7-8	TRBJ2-5	-	CASSLGLAGGGETQYF
TRBV3-1/TRBV3-2	TRBJ2-2	-	CASDRGHSGELFF
TRBV25-1	TRBJ1-4	-	CASSEEQGAGEKLFF
TRBV29-1	TRBJ1-3	-	CSSGTGDGNTIYF
TRBV7-2	TRBJ2-1	-	CASSLELVTYNEQFF
TRBV19	TRBJ1-5	-	CASRPGEGNQPQHF
TRBV11-2	TRBJ2-3	-	CASSFATGGLTDTQYF
TRBV27	TRBJ1-2	-	CASSLKQGAVLGYTF
TRBV12-3/TRBV12-4	TRBJ1-5	-	CASRGQGNQPQHF
TRBV30	TRBJ2-7	-	CAWSVWLAREQYF
TRBV30	TRBJ1-2	-	CAWGEQGYGYTF
TRBV19	TRBJ1-2	-	CASSIAGGKDGYTF
TRBV21-1	TRBJ2-2	once	CASSKWRVPGELFF
TRBV6-5	TRBJ2-3	once	CASDRQRTDTQYF
TRBV27	TRBJ2-1	few	CASSWVAGALGNEQFF
TRBV5-4	TRBJ1-2	-	CASSFGQGNDGYTF
TRBV3-1/TRBV3-2	TRBJ2-7	-	CASSQKGAYEQYF
TRBV5-1	TRBJ2-1	many	CASASGSRDSYNEQFF
TRBV5-1	TRBJ2-5	-	CASRRGQPQETQYF
TRBV5-8	TRBJ1-6	-	CASSLDPESSYNSPLHF
TRBV6-6	TRBJ2-1	-	CASRVRGYNEQFF
TRBV3-1/TRBV3-2	TRBJ2-1	-	CASSQALSSYNEQFF
TRBV13	TRBJ2-2	-	CASSRGGANTGELFF
TRBV5-1	TRBJ1-2	-	CASSLDGTENCYTF
TRBV19	TRBJ2-7	-	CASSAQGAGEQYF
TRBV6-1	TRBJ1-1	-	CASSEEGLRNTEAFF
TRBV28	TRBJ2-7	once	CASSSGAPSHEQYF
TRBV2	TRBJ2-7	-	CASRGQLRSYEQYF
TRBV28	TRBJ1-4	-	CASRPRTGWDLEKLFF
TRBV5-1	TRBJ2-3	few	CASRELAGADTQYF
TRBV19	TRBJ1-4	-	CASSIGGYREKLFF
TRBV7-9	TRBJ2-2	-	CASSLAHTAGVNTGELFF
TRBV24-1	TRBJ2-7	-	CATSRDSYEQYF
TRBV7-8	TRBJ2-2	few	CASSLEVSANTGELFF